This T cell receptor (beta chain) stems from a study of a mutant IDH1 vaccine in newly diagnosed glioma. For the study at large: Most patients had received both radiotherapy and temozolomide, the prior options being radiotherapy, temozolomide, or both.

Generated by immunoSEQ multiplex PCR, the TCRdb table keeps only in-frame clones and is missing some. The sample consists of approximately 50,000 clones, about 82% of them appearing once. The V end lost 6 bases, the J end lost 2 bases, and 5 bases lay between the germline ends. Germline CDR1 is MRHNA and CDR2 is SNTAGT. This CDR3 comprises 11 residues. On this clone itself: The antigen is undetermined.

Time point meaning: week 35, safety follow-up. A single vaccine dose contained 300 ug of mutant IDH1 20-mer peptide, and topical imiquimod was used with it. The source material was PBMCs, sampled from a glioma patient whose treatment included an IDH1 peptide vaccine. V is TRBV6-4 and J is TRBJ2-7; no clear D gene. The sequence was collected from a man aged 40-49 years with glioma. CDR3 DNA: TGTGCCAGCAGGGACCCCTACGAGCAGTACGTC. Its translation: CASRDPYEQYV.